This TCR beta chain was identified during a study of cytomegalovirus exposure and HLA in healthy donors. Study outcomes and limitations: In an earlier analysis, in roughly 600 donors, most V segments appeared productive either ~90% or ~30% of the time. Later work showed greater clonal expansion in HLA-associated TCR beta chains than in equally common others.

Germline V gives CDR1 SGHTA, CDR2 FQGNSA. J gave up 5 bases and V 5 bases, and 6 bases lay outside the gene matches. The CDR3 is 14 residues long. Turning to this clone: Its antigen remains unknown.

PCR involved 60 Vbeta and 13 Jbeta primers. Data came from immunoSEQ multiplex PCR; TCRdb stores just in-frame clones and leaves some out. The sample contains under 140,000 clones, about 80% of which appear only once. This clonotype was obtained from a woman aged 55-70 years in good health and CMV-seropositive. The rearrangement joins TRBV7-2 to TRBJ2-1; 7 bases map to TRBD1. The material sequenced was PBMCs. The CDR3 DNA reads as TGTGCCAGCAGCACCTCGGGACAGCACAATGAGCAGTTCTTC. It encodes CASSTSGQHNEQFF.